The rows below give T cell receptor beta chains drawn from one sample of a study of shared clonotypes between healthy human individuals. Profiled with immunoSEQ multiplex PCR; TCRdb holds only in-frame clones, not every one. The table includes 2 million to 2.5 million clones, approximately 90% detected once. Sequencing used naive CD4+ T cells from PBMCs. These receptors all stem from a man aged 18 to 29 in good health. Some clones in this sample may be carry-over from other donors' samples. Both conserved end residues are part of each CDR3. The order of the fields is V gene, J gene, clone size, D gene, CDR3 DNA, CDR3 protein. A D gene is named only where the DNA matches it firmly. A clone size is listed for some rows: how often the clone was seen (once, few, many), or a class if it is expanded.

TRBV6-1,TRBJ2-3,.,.,TGTGCCAGCAGTGAACGGGGGGCAGCTAGCTCAGATACGCAGTATTTT,CASSERGAASSDTQYF
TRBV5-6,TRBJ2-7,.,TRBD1,TGTGCCAGCAGCTCAGGGAGACAGGGAGACAGCGAGCAGTACTTC,CASSSGRQGDSEQYF
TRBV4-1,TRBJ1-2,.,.,TGCGCCAGCAGCCAAGAGGCAGATGCCTATGGCTACACCTTC,CASSQEADAYGYTF
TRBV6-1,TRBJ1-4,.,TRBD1,TGTGCCAGCAGCCGGGACAGGGGTAATGAAAAACTGTTTTTT,CASSRDRGNEKLFF
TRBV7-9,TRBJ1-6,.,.,TGTGCCAGCAGCTTAGGGTATCTTAATTCACCCCTCCACTTT,CASSLGYLNSPLHF
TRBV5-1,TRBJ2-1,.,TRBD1,TGCGCCAGCAGCTTGGTAGCGACAGGGGGCGATGAGCAGTTCTTC,CASSLVATGGDEQFF
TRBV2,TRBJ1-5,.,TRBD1,TGTGCCAGCAGTGGGACAGGGGAAGGTCAGCCCCAGCATTTT,CASSGTGEGQPQHF
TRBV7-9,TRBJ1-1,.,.,TGTGCCAGCAGCTTACTGTCCGGGGAGGCTGAAGCTTTCTTT,CASSLLSGEAEAFF
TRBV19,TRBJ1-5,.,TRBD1,TGTGCCAGTAGTATAGATACTCGGACAGGGCTTAATATTAGCAATCAGCCCCAGCATTTT,CASSIDTRTGLNISNQPQHF
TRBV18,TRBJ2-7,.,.,TGTGCCAGCTCACCAACAATTCTGGGCGAGCAGTACTTC,CASSPTILGEQYF
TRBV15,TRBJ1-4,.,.,TGTGCCACCAGCAGGCCCACTGAAAAACTGTTTTTT,CATSRPTEKLFF
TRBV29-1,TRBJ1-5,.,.,TGCAGCGTTGAAGGGGGGCAGCCATTGAGGTCTAGCAATCAGCCCCAGCATTTT,CSVEGGQPLRSSNQPQHF
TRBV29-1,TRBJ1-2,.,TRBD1,TGCAGCGTTAGCAGGGACAGCGCTAACTATGGCTACACCTTC,CSVSRDSANYGYTF
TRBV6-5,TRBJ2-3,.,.,TGTGCCAGCCAGCGGGCAACTAGCACAGATACGCAGTATTTT,CASQRATSTDTQYF
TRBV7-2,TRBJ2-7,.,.,TGTGCCAGCAGTCAATGGAGCCTCCTGGGGGCCTACGAGCAGTACTTC,CASSQWSLLGAYEQYF
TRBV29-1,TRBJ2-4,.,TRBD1,TGCAGCGTTCCGGGACAGGGAGGCGACATTCAGTACTTC,CSVPGQGGDIQYF
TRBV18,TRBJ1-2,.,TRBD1,TGTGCCAGCTCACCTGGGACAGGGGCGGAGAATGGCTACACCTTC,CASSPGTGAENGYTF
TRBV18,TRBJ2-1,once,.,TGTGCCAGCTCACTCGACAGTAATGAGCAGTTCTTC,CASSLDSNEQFF
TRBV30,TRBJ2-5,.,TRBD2,TGTGCCTGGAGACGGGGACTAGCGGGCCAAGAGACCCAGTACTTC,CAWRRGLAGQETQYF
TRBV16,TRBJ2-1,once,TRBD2,TGTGCCAGCAGCCGCATGGGACTAGCGGGAGGCAATGAGCAGTTCTTC,CASSRMGLAGGNEQFF
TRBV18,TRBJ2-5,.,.,TGTGCCAGCTCACCACGAAGGTGGGGAGACCAGTACTTC,CASSPRRWGDQYF
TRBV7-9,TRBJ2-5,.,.,TGTGCCAGCAGCCGTGGCGGGGTGCGCTACTTC,CASSRGGVRYF
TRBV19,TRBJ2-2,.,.,TGTGCCAGTAGTATTTGGAACACCGGGGAGCTGTTTTTT,CASSIWNTGELFF
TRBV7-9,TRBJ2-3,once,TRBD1,TGTGCCAGCAGCTCGGGACAGGGCCGCACAGATACGCAGTATTTT,CASSSGQGRTDTQYF
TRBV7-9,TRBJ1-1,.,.,TGTGCCAGCAGCCCGTGGGGCAGGGATTTTGGAGCTTTCTTT,CASSPWGRDFGAFF
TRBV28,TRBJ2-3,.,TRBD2,TGTGCCAGCCCACCGGGGGGGGCAAACACAGATACGCAGTATTTT,CASPPGGANTDTQYF
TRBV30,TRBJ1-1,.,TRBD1,TGTGCCTGGAGTATAAACAGGGGGAGGAACACTGAAGCTTTCTTT,CAWSINRGRNTEAFF
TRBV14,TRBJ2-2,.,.,TGTGCCAGCAGCCCCCCCCAAGGACGGGAGAACACCGGGGAGCTGTTTTTT,CASSPPQGRENTGELFF
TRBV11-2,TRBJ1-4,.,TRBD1,TGTGCCAGCAGCGAAGGGACAGGGTTTGAAAAACTGTTTTTT,CASSEGTGFEKLFF
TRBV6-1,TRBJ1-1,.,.,TGTGCCAGCAGTGACCGAAGACAGAGCACTGAAGCTTTCTTT,CASSDRRQSTEAFF
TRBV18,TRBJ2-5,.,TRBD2,TGTGCCAGCTCACCACCGGGGGCTAGCGGGCATCAAGAGACCCAGTACTTC,CASSPPGASGHQETQYF
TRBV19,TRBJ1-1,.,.,TGTGCCAGTAGTATGGATGGGGGGGCTGAAGCTTTCTTT,CASSMDGGAEAFF
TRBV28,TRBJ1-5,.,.,TGTGCCAGTGGCCGATTGGGGAATAGGAATCAGCCCCAGCATTTT,CASGRLGNRNQPQHF
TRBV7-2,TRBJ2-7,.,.,TGTGCCAGCAGCTTAAGCCCTTGGGGGGACGAGCAGTACTTC,CASSLSPWGDEQYF
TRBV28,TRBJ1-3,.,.,TGTGCCAGCACCCCATTTTCTGGAAACACCATATATTTT,CASTPFSGNTIYF
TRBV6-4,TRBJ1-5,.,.,TGTGCCAGCAGTGCCGAACAGTATCAGCCCCAGCATTTT,CASSAEQYQPQHF
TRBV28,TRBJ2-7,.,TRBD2,TGTGCCAGCAGTTTAGGCGGGAGCACGTCCTACGAGCAGTACTTC,CASSLGGSTSYEQYF
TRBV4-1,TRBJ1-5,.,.,TGCGCCAGCAGCCAGGAAATACACCAGCCCCAGCATTTT,CASSQEIHQPQHF
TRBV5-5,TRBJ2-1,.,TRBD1,TGTGCCAGCAGCTTAACAGGGGGCAATGAGCAGTTCTTC,CASSLTGGNEQFF
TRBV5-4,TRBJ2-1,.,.,TGTGCCAGCAGCTTGGATGTAGGTGGTCATGAGCAGTTCTTC,CASSLDVGGHEQFF
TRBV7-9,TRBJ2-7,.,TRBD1,TGTGCCAGCAGCCCAGGGGACAGGACCTACGAGCAGTACTTC,CASSPGDRTYEQYF
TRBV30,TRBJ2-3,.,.,TGTGCCTGGGGTGTGGATACGCAGTATTTT,CAWGVDTQYF
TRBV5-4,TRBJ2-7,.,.,TGTGCCAGCAGCTTGGATTTAGTCTACGAGCAGTACTTC,CASSLDLVYEQYF
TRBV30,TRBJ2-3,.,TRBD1,TGTGCCTGGAGTGTAGGGACAGGCGGCGAAAATACGCAGTATTTT,CAWSVGTGGENTQYF
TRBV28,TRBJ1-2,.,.,TGTGCCAGCAGTTTATCGCCGAGAAACTATGGCTACACCTTC,CASSLSPRNYGYTF
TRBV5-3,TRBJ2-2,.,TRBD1,TGTGCCAGAAGTCCTCCCTGGGACAGGGGAGAGACCGGGGAGCTGTTTTTT,CARSPPWDRGETGELFF
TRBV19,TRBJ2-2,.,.,TGTGCCAGTAGCCAGGAATACACCGGGGAGCTGTTTTTT,CASSQEYTGELFF
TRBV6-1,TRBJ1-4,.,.,TGTGCCAGCAGTGACCGGACGGCAATTGGGTTGAAACTGTTTTTT,CASSDRTAIGLKLFF
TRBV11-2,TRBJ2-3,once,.,TGTGCCAGCAGCCCCTCAGCGAGAAGCACAGATACGCAGTATTTT,CASSPSARSTDTQYF
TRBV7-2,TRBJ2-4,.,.,TGTGCCAGCAGCTCGAAAATGGGAAACATTCAGTACTTC,CASSSKMGNIQYF
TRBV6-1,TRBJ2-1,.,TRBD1,TGTGCCAGCAGTTCACCGGGACAGGGATACAATGAGCAGTTCTTC,CASSSPGQGYNEQFF
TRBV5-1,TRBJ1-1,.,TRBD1,TGCGCCAGCAGCTTCGGACAGGAATCTGAAGCTTTCTTT,CASSFGQESEAFF
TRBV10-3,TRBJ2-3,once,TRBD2,TGTGCCATCAGTGGGGGACTAGCGGGAGGGAGGACAGATACGCAGTATTTT,CAISGGLAGGRTDTQYF